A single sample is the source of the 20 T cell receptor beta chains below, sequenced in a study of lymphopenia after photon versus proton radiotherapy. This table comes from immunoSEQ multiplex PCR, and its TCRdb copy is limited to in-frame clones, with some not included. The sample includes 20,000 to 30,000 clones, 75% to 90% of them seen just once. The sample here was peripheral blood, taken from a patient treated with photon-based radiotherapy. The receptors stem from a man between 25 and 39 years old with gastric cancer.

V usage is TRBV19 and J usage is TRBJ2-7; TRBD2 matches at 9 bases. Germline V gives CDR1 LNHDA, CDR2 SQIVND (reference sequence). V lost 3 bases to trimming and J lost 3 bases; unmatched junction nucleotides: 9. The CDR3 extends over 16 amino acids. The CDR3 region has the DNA TGTGCCAGTAGTATGGCGGGCGGGAGGGAAGGCTACGAGCAGTACTTC. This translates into CASSMAGGREGYEQYF.

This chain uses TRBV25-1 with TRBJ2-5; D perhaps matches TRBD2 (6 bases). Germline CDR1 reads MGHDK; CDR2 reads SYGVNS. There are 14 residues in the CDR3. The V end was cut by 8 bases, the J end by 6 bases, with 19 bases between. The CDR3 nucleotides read TGTGCCAGCCTGCAGGGAGGACACCGCCAGACCCAGTACTTC. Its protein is CASLQGGHRQTQYF.

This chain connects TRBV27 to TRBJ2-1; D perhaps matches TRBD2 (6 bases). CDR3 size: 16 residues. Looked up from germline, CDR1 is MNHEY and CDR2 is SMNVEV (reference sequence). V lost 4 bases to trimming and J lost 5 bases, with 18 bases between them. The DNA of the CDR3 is TGTGCCAGCAGTTGGGACTTCACCCGAGGCAACAATGAGCAGTTCTTC. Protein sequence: CASSWDFTRGNNEQFF.

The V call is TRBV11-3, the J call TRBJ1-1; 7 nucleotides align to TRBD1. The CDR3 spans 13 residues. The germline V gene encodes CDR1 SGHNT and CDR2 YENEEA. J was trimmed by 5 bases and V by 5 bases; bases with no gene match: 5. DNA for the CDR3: TGTGCCAGCAGCGTCACAGGGGTTACTGAAGCTTTCTTT. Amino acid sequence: CASSVTGVTEAFF.

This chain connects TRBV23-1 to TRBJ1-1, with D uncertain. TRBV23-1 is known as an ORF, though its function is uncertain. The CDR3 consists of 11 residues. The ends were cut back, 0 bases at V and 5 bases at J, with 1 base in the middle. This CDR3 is CASSQSTEAFF. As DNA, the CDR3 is TGCGCCAGCAGTCAATCGACTGAAGCTTTCTTT.

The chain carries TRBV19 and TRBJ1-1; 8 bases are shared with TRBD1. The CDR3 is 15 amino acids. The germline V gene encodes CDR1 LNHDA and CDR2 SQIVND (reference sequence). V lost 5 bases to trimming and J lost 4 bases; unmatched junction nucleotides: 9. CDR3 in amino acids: CASSAPDRGGTEAFF. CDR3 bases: TGTGCCAGTAGTGCTCCCGACAGGGGAGGCACTGAAGCTTTCTTT.

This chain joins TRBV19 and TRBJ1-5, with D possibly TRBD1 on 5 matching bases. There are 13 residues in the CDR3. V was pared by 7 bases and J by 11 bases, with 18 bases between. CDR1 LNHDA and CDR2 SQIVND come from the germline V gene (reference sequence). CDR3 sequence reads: CASTSPQGMTQHF. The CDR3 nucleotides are TGTGCCAGTACCTCCCCGCAGGGTATGACCCAGCATTTT.

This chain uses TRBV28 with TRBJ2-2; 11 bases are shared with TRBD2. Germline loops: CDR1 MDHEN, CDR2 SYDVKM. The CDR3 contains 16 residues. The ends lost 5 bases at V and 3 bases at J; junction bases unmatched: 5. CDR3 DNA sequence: TGTGCCAGCAGTCCACGGACTAGCGGGTACACCGGGGAGCTGTTTTTT. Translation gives CASSPRTSGYTGELFF.

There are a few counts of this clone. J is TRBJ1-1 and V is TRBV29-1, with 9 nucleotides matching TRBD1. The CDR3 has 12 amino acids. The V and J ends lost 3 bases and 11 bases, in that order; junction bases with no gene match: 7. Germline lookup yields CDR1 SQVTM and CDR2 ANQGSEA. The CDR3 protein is CSVDARDRVAFF. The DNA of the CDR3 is TGCAGCGTTGACGCCCGGGACAGGGTGGCTTTCTTT.

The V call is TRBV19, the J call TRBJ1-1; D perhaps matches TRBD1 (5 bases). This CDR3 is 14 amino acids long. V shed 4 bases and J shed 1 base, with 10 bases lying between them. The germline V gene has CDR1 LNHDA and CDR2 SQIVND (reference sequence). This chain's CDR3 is CASSKLTANTEAFF. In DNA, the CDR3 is TGTGCCAGTAGTAAACTGACAGCGAACACTGAAGCTTTCTTT.

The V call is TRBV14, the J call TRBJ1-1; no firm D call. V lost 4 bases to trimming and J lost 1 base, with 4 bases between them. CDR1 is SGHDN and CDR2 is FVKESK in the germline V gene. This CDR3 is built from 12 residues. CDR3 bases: TGTGCCAGCAGCCCTCAGAACACTGAAGCTTTCTTT. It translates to CASSPQNTEAFF.

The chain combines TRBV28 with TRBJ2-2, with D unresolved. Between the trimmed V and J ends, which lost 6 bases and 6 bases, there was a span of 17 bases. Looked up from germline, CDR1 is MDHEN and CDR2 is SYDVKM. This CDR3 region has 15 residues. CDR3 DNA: TGTGCCAGCAGATACTCACGAATGGAACCCGGGGAGCTGTTTTTT. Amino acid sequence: CASRYSRMEPGELFF.

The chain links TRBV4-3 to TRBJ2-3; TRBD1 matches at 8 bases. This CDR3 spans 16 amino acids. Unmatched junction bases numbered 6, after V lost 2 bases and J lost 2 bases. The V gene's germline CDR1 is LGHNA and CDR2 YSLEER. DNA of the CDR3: TGCGCCAGCAGCCAAACGGGCAGGGGGCTCACAGATACGCAGTATTTT. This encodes CASSQTGRGLTDTQYF.

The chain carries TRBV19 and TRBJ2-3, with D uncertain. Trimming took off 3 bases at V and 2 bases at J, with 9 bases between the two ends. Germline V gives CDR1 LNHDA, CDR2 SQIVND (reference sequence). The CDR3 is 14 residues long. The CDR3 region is CASSIPPNTDTQYF. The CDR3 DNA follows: TGTGCCAGTAGTATCCCCCCCAACACAGATACGCAGTATTTT.

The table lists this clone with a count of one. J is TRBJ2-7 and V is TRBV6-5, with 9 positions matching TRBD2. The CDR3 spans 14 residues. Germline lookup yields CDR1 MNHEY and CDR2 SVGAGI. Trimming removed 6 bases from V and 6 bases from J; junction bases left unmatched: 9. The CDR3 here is CASSSDGTSIEQYF. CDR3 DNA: TGTGCCAGCAGCTCTGATGGGACTAGCATCGAGCAGTACTTC.

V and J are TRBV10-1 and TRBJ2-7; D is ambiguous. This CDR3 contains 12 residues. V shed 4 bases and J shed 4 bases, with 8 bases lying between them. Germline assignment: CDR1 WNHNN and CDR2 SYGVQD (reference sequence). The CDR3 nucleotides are TGCGCCAGCAGTGCGGGTTTTTACGAGCAGTACTTC. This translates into CASSAGFYEQYF.

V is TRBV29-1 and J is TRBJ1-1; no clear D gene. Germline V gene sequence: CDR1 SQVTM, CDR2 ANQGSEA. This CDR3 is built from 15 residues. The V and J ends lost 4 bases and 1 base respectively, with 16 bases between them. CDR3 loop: CSVGIRLARNTEAFF. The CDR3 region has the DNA TGCAGCGTTGGGATCCGCCTAGCCCGGAACACTGAAGCTTTCTTT.

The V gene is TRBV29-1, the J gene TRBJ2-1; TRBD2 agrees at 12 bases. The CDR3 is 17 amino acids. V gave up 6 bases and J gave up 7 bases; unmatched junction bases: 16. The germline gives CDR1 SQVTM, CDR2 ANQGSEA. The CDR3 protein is CSVGPPFTSGRSNEQFF. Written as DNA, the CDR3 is TGCAGCGTGGGTCCCCCCTTTACTAGCGGGAGGTCGAATGAGCAGTTCTTC.

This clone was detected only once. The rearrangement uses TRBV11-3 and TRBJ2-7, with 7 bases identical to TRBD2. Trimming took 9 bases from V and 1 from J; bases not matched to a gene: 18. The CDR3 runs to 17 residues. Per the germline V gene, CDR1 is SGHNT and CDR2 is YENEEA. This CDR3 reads CARSLRGTTSPSYEQYF. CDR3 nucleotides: TGTGCCAGATCCCTGCGGGGGACGACCTCTCCTTCCTACGAGCAGTACTTC.

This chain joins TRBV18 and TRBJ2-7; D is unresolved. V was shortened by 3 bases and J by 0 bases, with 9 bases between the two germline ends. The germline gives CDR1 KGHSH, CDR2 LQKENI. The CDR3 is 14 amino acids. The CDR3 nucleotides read TGTGCCAGCTCACCGGCAGCGAGCTCCTACGAGCAGTACTTC. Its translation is CASSPAASSYEQYF.